Following are 15 T cell receptor beta chains from one sample sequenced in a study of human T cells and chemical hapten exposure (dated by TCRdb to the early 2020s). The meaning of the sample's time point label: pre-sensitization, week 0. Read against the paper, the sample's treatment or condition label means: therapeutic diphenylcyclopropenone sensitization with weekly scalp DPC. Library creation used RACE. These reads were obtained on a NextSeq 500. The public reads were reanalyzed by TCRdb: fastp trimming at Q25, MiXCR alignment, in-frame beta chains only. Entries are consolidated by CDR3 protein sequence, retaining the most common genes and DNA. The sample has 87,000 or so distinct CDR3 sequences on record, approximately 9.9% of them singletons. Roughly 3.5% of the sample comes from the top ten. The sequences come from whole blood, collected in connection with sensitization to the hapten diphenylcyclopropenone (DPC). These receptor sequences come from a woman aged 35 to 49 with alopecia areata. Some clones in this sample may be carry-over from other donors' samples.

This clonotype was counted many times. The V gene is TRBV7-2, the J gene TRBJ1-2, with 10 bases that match TRBD1. This CDR3 is built from 17 residues. With 5 bases clipped from V and 8 bases from J, the junction kept 17 bases outside the gene matches. Germline assignment: CDR1 SGHTA and CDR2 FQGNSA. CDR3 nucleotides: TGTGCCAGCAGCCGTTCCTTAGACAGGGGGCAAACCAACGGCTACACCTTC. Amino acid sequence: CASSRSLDRGQTNGYTF.

At least ten counts were recorded for this clonotype. The rearrangement uses TRBV7-2 and TRBJ2-2; D call uncertain. V lost 8 bases and J lost 1, with 8 bases in between. There are 13 residues in the CDR3. Germline V lookup: CDR1 SGHTA, CDR2 FQGNSA. This CDR3 reads CASAEQNTGELFF. The CDR3 nucleotides read TGTGCCAGCGCGGAGCAGAACACCGGGGAGCTGTTTTTT.

At least ten counts were recorded for this clonotype. The chain couples TRBV14 to TRBJ2-2; D tentatively reads TRBD1 or TRBD2 (5 bases each). This CDR3 region has 15 residues. Per the germline V gene, CDR1 is SGHDN and CDR2 is FVKESK. The V end lost 1 base, the J end lost 5 bases, and 11 bases lay between the germline ends. The chain's CDR3 is CASSQAGGRTGELFF. In DNA form, the CDR3 reads TGTGCCAGCAGCCAAGCTGGGGGTAGGACCGGGGAGCTGTTTTTT.

V and J are TRBV6-5 and TRBJ1-2; D perhaps matches TRBD1 (5 bases). The CDR3 length is 12 residues. In germline, CDR1 is MNHEY, CDR2 SVGAGI. V lost 2 bases and J lost 8, with 9 bases in between. The CDR3 region is CASSYLGDGYTF. CDR3 bases: TGTGCCAGCAGTTACCTAGGGGACGGCTACACCTTC.

This clonotype was counted at least ten times. The chain recombines TRBV20-1 with TRBJ2-5, with 7 bases identical to TRBD1. The V gene end was trimmed by 1 base and the J gene end by 5 bases; junction bases not matched to a gene: 4. The CDR3 is 13 residues long. In germline, CDR1 is DFQATT, CDR2 SNEGSKA (reference sequence). This chain's CDR3 is CSARAGTVETQYF. Here the CDR3 DNA reads TGCAGTGCTAGAGCGGGGACAGTGGAGACCCAGTACTTC.

In its sample, this clonotype was seen many times. The chain links TRBV5-1 to TRBJ2-3; D remains unclear. Germline loops: CDR1 SGHRS, CDR2 YFSETQ. The CDR3 extends over 14 amino acids. Trimming pared 4 bases from V and 4 bases from J, leaving 13 bases between. The CDR3 coding sequence is TGCGCCAGCAGCCCGCCCAACGGCCCAGATACGCAGTATTTT. Amino acid sequence: CASSPPNGPDTQYF.

This chain connects TRBV2 to TRBJ2-3; D assignment may be TRBD1 or TRBD2 (5 bases each). CDR3 size: 18 residues. V lost 11 bases and J lost 4, with 31 bases in between. The germline V gene encodes CDR1 SNHLY and CDR2 FYNNEI. CDR3 in amino acids: CAPPVLGPGPSTSDTQYF. The CDR3 DNA sequence: TGTGCCCCTCCCGTCTTGGGACCGGGACCGTCGACGTCAGATACGCAGTATTTT.

This clonotype was observed at least ten times. This chain joins TRBV11-2 and TRBJ2-1; 9 nucleotides align to TRBD1. The CDR3 extends over 16 amino acids. J gave up 7 bases and V 6 bases, and 13 bases lay outside the gene matches. The germline gives CDR1 SGHAT, CDR2 FQNNGV. The CDR3 region is CASRLVGGQGYNEQFF. Here the CDR3 DNA reads TGTGCCAGCAGACTAGTGGGGGGACAGGGATATAATGAGCAGTTCTTC.

This clonotype came up a few times. The rearrangement joins TRBV5-6 to TRBJ1-5; D perhaps matches TRBD1 (6 bases). Germline CDR1 is SGHDT and CDR2 is YYEEEE. The CDR3 is 14 amino acids. V was pared by 4 bases and J by 7 bases, with 15 bases between. In DNA form, the CDR3 reads TGTGCCAGCAGCCCGCACAGGGCTGGACAGCCCCAGCATTTT. Translating it yields CASSPHRAGQPQHF.

This clonotype has just a few counts. The chain has TRBV6-1 and TRBJ2-6; TRBD1 aligns across 7 bases. The trim removed 6 bases at V and 2 bases at J, leaving 4 bases unmatched. This CDR3 region has 15 residues. Germline CDR1 reads MNHNS; CDR2 reads SASEGT. CDR3: CASSLQGTGANVLTF. CDR3 nucleotide sequence: TGTGCCAGCAGCTTACAGGGGACTGGGGCCAACGTCCTGACTTTC.

This clonotype occurred many times. The chain is built from TRBV12-3 or TRBV12-4 and TRBJ2-7; either TRBD1 or TRBD2 may fit D (5 bases each). V was cut by 7 bases and J by 1 base, with 11 bases left in between. The CDR3 spans 13 residues. In nucleotides, the CDR3 is TGTGCCAGCACCCGGGACGGATCCTACGAGCAGTACTTC. Protein: CASTRDGSYEQYF.

This clonotype has at least ten counts. V gene TRBV7-9 combines with J gene TRBJ2-3; no definite D call. CDR1 SEHNR and CDR2 FQNEAQ come from the germline V gene (reference sequence). V gave up 5 bases and J gave up 6 bases, with 9 bases separating them. There are 12 residues in the CDR3. The CDR3 region has the DNA TGTGCCAGCAGCCCTGAGGTGGATACGCAGTATTTT. It specifies CASSPEVDTQYF.

This clonotype appeared a few times. The chain employs TRBV14 and TRBJ2-7; the match to TRBD2 covers 11 bases. The CDR3 has 14 residues. Germline-derived CDR1 and CDR2 are SGHDN and FVKESK. Unmatched junction bases numbered 1, after V lost 4 bases and J lost 2 bases. CDR3 loop: CASSLSGGAYEQYF. DNA for the CDR3: TGTGCCAGCAGCCTTAGCGGGGGGGCCTACGAGCAGTACTTC.

Ten or more counts support this clonotype. V usage is TRBV7-2 and J usage is TRBJ2-3; D unclear. Germline V gene lookup returns CDR1 SGHTA and CDR2 FQGNSA. The CDR3 is 15 residues long. Between the trimmed V and J ends, which lost 5 bases and 3 bases, there was a span of 15 bases. The CDR3 DNA reads as TGTGCCAGCAGCCCCAACCGGTTTACTACAGATACGCAGTATTTT. This gives the protein CASSPNRFTTDTQYF.

This clonotype was seen repeatedly, ten times or more. The J gene is TRBJ2-1, the V gene TRBV12-3 or TRBV12-4; D not certain. V was clipped by 2 bases and J by 2 bases, with 1 base between them. CDR3 size: 12 residues. Written as DNA, the CDR3 is TGTGCCAGCAGTTTACCCTACAATGAGCAGTTCTTC. Translation gives CASSLPYNEQFF.